Following are 23 T cell receptor beta chains from one sample sequenced in a study of CD8 T cells in ankylosing spondylitis. TCRdb reprocessed the 5' RACE reads via MiXCR and lists one record per CDR3 protein. The data show about 450,000 distinct CDR3 sequences, approximately 26% seen once. Study outcomes and limitations: A motif of roughly eight highly homologous TCR beta variants was seen as apparently characteristic of ankylosing spondylitis blood.

These receptors lack a known antigen. Sequencing was carried out using blood, either unsorted or a sorted T cell fraction (not recorded which). These receptors were collected from a male donor with ankylosing spondylitis.

The CDR3 loop is CASSLGSGGDTEAFF. In DNA, the CDR3 is TGCGCCAGCAGCTTGGGGTCAGGGGGGGACACTGAAGCTTTCTTT. The chain employs TRBV5-1 and TRBJ1-1; 7 bases are shared with TRBD1. The CDR3 loop spans 15 amino acids. Unmatched junction bases numbered 5, after V lost 0 bases and J lost 3 bases. The germline V gene has CDR1 SGHRS and CDR2 YFSETQ.

This clonotype was seen repeatedly, ten times or more. The rearrangement joins TRBV5-1 to TRBJ2-1; D assignment may be TRBD1 or TRBD2 (6 bases each). Between the trimmed V and J ends, which lost 2 bases and 9 bases, there was a span of 27 bases. CDR1 is SGHRS, CDR2 YFSETQ, per germline. The CDR3 runs to 18 residues. CDR3 residues: CASSLCSSGGLTCGEQFF. DNA of the CDR3: TGCGCCAGCAGCTTATGTTCCTCCGGGGGCCTCACGTGTGGTGAGCAGTTCTTC.

This clonotype has only one observation. The V gene is TRBV10-3, the J gene TRBJ1-2; a possible D gene is TRBD1 (6 bases). The CDR3 contains 14 residues. V dropped 0 bases and J dropped 8 bases, with 13 bases sitting between them. CDR1 and CDR2 from the germline V gene are ENHRY and SYGVKD. The CDR3 sequence: CAISESQGIAGYTF. CDR3 nucleotides: TGTGCCATCAGTGAGTCGCAGGGGATAGCGGGCTACACCTTC.

This clonotype was observed a few times. The chain is built from TRBV9 and TRBJ1-1; D call uncertain. V was cut by 2 bases and J by 4 bases, with 9 bases left in between. The CDR3 is 13 residues long. Looked up from germline, CDR1 is SGDLS and CDR2 is YYNGEE. The CDR3 nucleotides read TGTGCCAGCAGCGTCACAATCGGCACTGAAGCTTTCTTT. Its translation: CASSVTIGTEAFF.

The table lists this clonotype with many counts. This chain joins TRBV25-1 and TRBJ2-5; 9 nucleotides align to TRBD1. This CDR3 comprises 15 residues. The V gene end was trimmed by 3 bases and the J gene end by 3 bases; junction bases not matched to a gene: 5. Germline CDR1 MGHDK, CDR2 SYGVNS. The chain's CDR3 is CASSEYTGGEETQYF. CDR3 DNA: TGTGCCAGCAGTGAGTACACAGGGGGCGAAGAGACCCAGTACTTC.

This clonotype appeared many times. The J gene is TRBJ1-5, the V gene TRBV10-3; D is possibly TRBD1 (5 bases). The V and J ends lost 4 bases and 7 bases respectively, with 14 bases between them. Looked up from germline, CDR1 is ENHRY and CDR2 is SYGVKD. The CDR3 has 14 amino acids. In nucleotides, the CDR3 is TGTGCCATCAGTGTTGCGGGGCCGCGGCAGCCCCAGCATTTT. Translation: CAISVAGPRQPQHF.

The chain joins TRBV20-1 to TRBJ2-7; 12 bases map to TRBD2. V gave up 2 bases and J gave up 3 bases; unmatched junction bases: 8. Germline V gene lookup returns CDR1 DFQATT and CDR2 SNEGSKA (reference sequence). The CDR3 totals 16 residues. The CDR3 loop is CSARNLAGGPGYEQYF. The CDR3 nucleotides read TGCAGTGCTAGAAATCTAGCGGGAGGGCCGGGCTACGAGCAGTACTTC.

This clonotype was seen a few times. The chain is built from TRBV12-3 or TRBV12-4 and TRBJ2-5; 9 bases are a match to TRBD2. V shed 2 bases, J shed 5 bases, and the junction held 12 bases outside the gene matches. This CDR3 has 17 residues. The CDR3 DNA follows: TGTGCCAGCAGTTTAACGTATAGCGGGAGTATCGTGGAGACCCAGTACTTC. Its translation: CASSLTYSGSIVETQYF.

This clonotype was detected many times. V usage is TRBV5-1 and J usage is TRBJ2-1; 7 bases fit TRBD1. The CDR3 has 14 amino acids. V trimming: 2 bases; J trimming: 8 bases; junction bases outside the gene matches: 7. Germline V gives CDR1 SGHRS, CDR2 YFSETQ. The CDR3 DNA sequence: TGCGCCAGCAGCTTCCAGGGGGTTCAGGATGAGCAGTTCTTC. It yields the protein CASSFQGVQDEQFF.

The gene calls are TRBV20-1 and TRBJ1-4; 8 nucleotides line up with TRBD1. Germline values: CDR1 DFQATT, CDR2 SNEGSKA (reference sequence). This CDR3 comprises 14 residues. Losses at the gene ends were 1 base for V and 13 bases for J; bases not matched to a gene: 11. The chain's CDR3 is CSARGDRGLHRLFF. The CDR3 DNA sequence: TGCAGTGCTAGAGGCGACAGGGGTCTCCATAGACTGTTTTTT.

The CDR3 DNA is TGTGCCAGCAGTGAAGCATCAGCGGGAAGGGAGACCCAGTACTTC. Amino acid sequence: CASSEASAGRETQYF. The rearrangement uses TRBV6-1 and TRBJ2-5, with 7 positions matching TRBD2. The CDR3 is 15 amino acids. Trimming removed 0 bases from V and 5 bases from J; junction bases left unmatched: 6. Germline CDR1 reads MNHNS; CDR2 reads SASEGT.

CDR3 DNA: TGCGCCAGCAGCTTGGCCGGAGCCAGGGCCAACACCGGGGAGCTGTTTTTT. This encodes CASSLAGARANTGELFF. This chain uses TRBV5-1 with TRBJ2-2; D possibly corresponds to TRBD1 (5 bases). With 0 bases removed from V and 2 bases from J, the gap between germline ends came to 14 bases. Germline values: CDR1 SGHRS, CDR2 YFSETQ. The CDR3 spans 17 residues.

The chain links TRBV3-1 to TRBJ1-1; D unresolved. This CDR3 is built from 13 residues. Trimming stripped 1 base from V and 8 bases from J, with 11 bases between. Germline values: CDR1 LGHDT, CDR2 YNNKEL (reference sequence). CDR3 sequence (DNA): TGTGCCAGCAGCCAAGCTGACCCTCAGGAAGCTTTCTTT. Encoded protein: CASSQADPQEAFF.

This chain joins TRBV12-3 or TRBV12-4 and TRBJ2-3, with 11 nucleotides matching TRBD2. This CDR3 has 19 residues. Trimming cost V 3 bases and J 2 bases; bases outside gene matches: 13. The CDR3 region has the DNA TGTGCCAGCAGTTTCGGGACTAGCGGCATCCCTACCGCCACAGATACGCAGTATTTT. Translation gives CASSFGTSGIPTATDTQYF.

This clonotype was picked up a small number of times. J is TRBJ2-1 and V is TRBV9; 8 positions agree with TRBD2. The CDR3 totals 15 residues. J lost 8 bases, V lost 0 bases, and 7 bases had no gene match. Germline lookup yields CDR1 SGDLS and CDR2 YYNGEE. The CDR3 nucleotides read TGTGCCAGCAGCGTAGTGGACCGGGAGGGCCATGAGCAGTTCTTC. Its translation is CASSVVDREGHEQFF.

The J gene is TRBJ2-1, the V gene TRBV5-1; 11 nucleotides agree with TRBD2. V gave up 4 bases and J gave up 6 bases; unmatched junction bases: 21. Germline V CDR1 and CDR2: SGHRS, YFSETQ. The CDR3 length is 20 residues. CDR3 sequence: CASSRKTSGNYNEQFNEQFF. The CDR3, as DNA: TGCGCCAGCAGCCGGAAGACTAGCGGGAACTACAATGAGCAGTTCAATGAGCAGTTCTTC.

This clonotype appeared a few times. The V and J genes are TRBV24-1 and TRBJ2-5, with 9 bases lining up with TRBD1. This CDR3 is built from 16 residues. With V trimmed by 3 bases and J by 5 bases, 9 bases remained unmatched. The germline gives CDR1 KGHDR, CDR2 SFDVKD. CDR3 in amino acids: CATSDTTGGGVETQYF. Written as DNA, the CDR3 is TGTGCCACCAGTGATACGACAGGGGGAGGAGTGGAGACCCAGTACTTC.

J is TRBJ2-3 and V is TRBV20-1, with a weak D call TRBD2 (6 bases). The CDR3 covers 14 residues. Germline CDR1 reads DFQATT; CDR2 reads SNEGSKA (reference sequence). Trimming left V 6 bases short and J 3 bases short, with 16 bases between. CDR3 in DNA: TGCAGTGCCCTTACCCCCCGGGGGACAGATACGCAGTATTTT. Its translation: CSALTPRGTDTQYF.

This clonotype was seen a few times. This chain links TRBV6-1 with TRBJ1-1; TRBD1 agrees at 8 bases. The CDR3 is 12 amino acids. From germline, CDR1 is MNHNS and CDR2 SASEGT. The V gene end was trimmed by 9 bases and the J gene end by 5 bases; junction bases not matched to a gene: 5. The CDR3 DNA follows: TGTGCCAGTCAGGGGGCAAGTACTGAAGCTTTCTTT. It is translated as CASQGASTEAFF.

The rearrangement links TRBV9 to TRBJ2-3; a weak D match, TRBD1 (6 bases). Germline lookup yields CDR1 SGDLS and CDR2 YYNGEE. This CDR3 has 14 amino acids. Trimming removed 3 bases from V and 3 bases from J, with 11 bases in between. For the CDR3, the DNA is TGTGCCAGCAGCGCGTTCAGGGGTACAGATACGCAGTATTTT. Its protein product is CASSAFRGTDTQYF.

This clonotype was found a few times. V usage is TRBV2 and J usage is TRBJ2-5; a possible D gene is TRBD1 (6 bases). Germline CDR1 and CDR2: SNHLY and FYNNEI. V was pared by 10 bases and J by 5 bases, with 17 bases between. CDR3 length equals 13 residues. In DNA form, the CDR3 reads TGTGCCAAGGGGGACGGACGGCGTGAGACCCAGTACTTC. The encoded protein is CAKGDGRRETQYF.

This rearrangement joins TRBV7-8 to TRBJ2-5; possibly TRBD1 or TRBD2 for D (5 bases each). The CDR3 spans 13 residues. Trimming shortened V by 6 bases and J by 7 bases, and 15 bases separated the two germline ends. Germline V CDR1 and CDR2: SGHVS, FQNEAQ. CDR3 nucleotides: TGTGCCAGCAGGTTGGACACCGAGGGGACCCAGTACTTC. Translation gives CASRLDTEGTQYF.

The chain carries TRBV5-1 and TRBJ2-1; tentative D call: TRBD1 (5 bases). The CDR3 consists of 16 residues. Trimming removed 0 bases from V and 4 bases from J, with 14 bases in between. Germline CDR1 is SGHRS and CDR2 is YFSETQ. The CDR3 protein is CASSLEGAFEYNEQFF. The CDR3 bases are TGCGCCAGCAGCTTGGAAGGGGCTTTCGAGTACAATGAGCAGTTCTTC.